This T cell receptor (beta chain) was identified during a study of long-term antiretroviral therapy in people with HIV. This clone has only a few counts. Its antigen is not identified. The authors ran the immunoSEQ assay, v3.0, at survey level. Profiling relied on immunoSEQ multiplex PCR, and the TCRdb table lists in-frame clones only, not all of them. The sample gives about 43,000 clones, around nine tenths of which show up once; around 4.7% is in the top ten. The CDR3 runs to 13 residues. Germline assignment: CDR1 LNHDA and CDR2 SQIVND (reference sequence). J lost 11 bases, V lost 7 bases, and 4 bases had no gene match. Findings and caveats of the study: With ART, diversity went up but was still lower than in transplant donor controls. Blood obtained between about 2003 and 2018 may reflect older ART regimens.

The source of this sequence is a woman between 45 and 65 years old with HIV. Sample: unsorted PBMCs, taken 0.1 years before starting antiretroviral therapy. V gene TRBV19 combines with J gene TRBJ1-6; 11 bases line up with TRBD1. This CDR3 is CASTGTGGTPLHF. The CDR3 nucleotides are TGTGCCAGTACCGGGACAGGGGGTACACCCCTCCACTTT.